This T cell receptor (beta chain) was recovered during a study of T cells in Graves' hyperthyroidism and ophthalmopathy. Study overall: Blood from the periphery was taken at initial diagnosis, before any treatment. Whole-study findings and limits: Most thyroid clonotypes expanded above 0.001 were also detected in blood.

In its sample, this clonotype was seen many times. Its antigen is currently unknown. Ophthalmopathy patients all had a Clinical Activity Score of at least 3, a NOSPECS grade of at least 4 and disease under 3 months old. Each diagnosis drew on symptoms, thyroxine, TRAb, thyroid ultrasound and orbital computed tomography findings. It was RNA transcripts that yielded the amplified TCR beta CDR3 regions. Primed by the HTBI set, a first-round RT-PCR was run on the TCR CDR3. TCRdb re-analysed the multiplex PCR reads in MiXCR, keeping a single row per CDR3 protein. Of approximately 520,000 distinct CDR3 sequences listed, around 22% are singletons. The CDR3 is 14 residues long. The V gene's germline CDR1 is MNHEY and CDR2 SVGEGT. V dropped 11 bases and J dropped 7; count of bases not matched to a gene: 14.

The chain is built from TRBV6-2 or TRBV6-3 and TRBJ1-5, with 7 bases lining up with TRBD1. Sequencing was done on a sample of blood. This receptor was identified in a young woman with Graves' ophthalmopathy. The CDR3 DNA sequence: TGTGCCGGTACCGAAGACAGGGCGAGACAGCCCCAGCATTTT. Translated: CAGTEDRARQPQHF.